These 20 T cell receptor beta chains came from one sample sequenced in a study of cytomegalovirus exposure and HLA in healthy donors. Primers for the PCR totalled 60 Vbeta and 13 Jbeta. The repertoire was sequenced with immunoSEQ multiplex PCR; TCRdb's copy has only in-frame clones and lacks some. The table shows some 180,000 clones, with 76% occurring only once. The sample was PBMCs. The receptor source for this set is a man aged 18 to 35 in good health and CMV-seronegative.

J is TRBJ1-5 and V is TRBV2, with a tentative D call TRBD1 (5 bases). The CDR3 consists of 12 residues. V was clipped by 7 bases and J by 4 bases, with 8 bases between them. CDR1 is SNHLY and CDR2 is FYNNEI in the germline V gene. CDR3: CASNRGNQPQHF. CDR3 coding DNA: TGTGCCAGCAACCGGGGGAATCAGCCCCAGCATTTT.

In DNA, the CDR3 is TGCGCCAGCAGCCCTCCACTGAACACCGGGGAGCTGTTTTTT. Its protein is CASSPPLNTGELFF. This rearrangement joins TRBV4-1 to TRBJ2-2; D is uncertain. V was pared by 4 bases and J by 1 base, with 7 bases between. This CDR3 is built from 14 residues. Germline V gene lookup returns CDR1 MGHRA and CDR2 YSYEKL.

The chain uses TRBV27 and TRBJ2-7, with 7 nucleotides matching TRBD2. Per the germline V gene, CDR1 is MNHEY and CDR2 is SMNVEV (reference sequence). The CDR3 has 13 residues. V shed 10 bases, J shed 3 bases, and the junction held 9 bases outside the gene matches. The CDR3 region is CATRGRAFYEQYF. The CDR3 DNA reads TGTGCCACCCGTGGGAGGGCCTTCTACGAGCAGTACTTC.

This chain joins TRBV28 and TRBJ2-5, with a possible D match to TRBD2 (5 bases). Germline V gene lookup returns CDR1 MDHEN and CDR2 SYDVKM. V gave up 2 bases and J gave up 5 bases, with 21 bases separating them. The CDR3 consists of 17 residues. CDR3 sequence: CASSLRDYNSPRETQYF. CDR3 nucleotide sequence: TGTGCCAGCAGTTTAAGAGACTACAACAGCCCTCGGGAGACCCAGTACTTC.

This chain links TRBV28 with TRBJ2-2; D is uncertain. This CDR3 comprises 12 residues. Trimming stripped 8 bases from V and 4 bases from J, with 8 bases between. CDR1 is MDHEN and CDR2 is SYDVKM in the germline V gene. DNA for the CDR3: TGTGCCAGCCAGCGTACCACCGGGGAGCTGTTTTTT. It yields the protein CASQRTTGELFF. Full variable domain (remainder filled in from reference TRBV28 and TRBJ2-2): DVKVTQSSRYLVKRTGEKVFLECVQDMDHENMFWYRQDPGLGLRLIYFSYDVKMKEKGDIPEGYSVSREKKERFSLILESASTNQTSMYLCASQRTTGELFFGEGSRLTVL.

This clone was detected once. The chain joins TRBV5-1 to TRBJ2-7, with 10 nucleotides matching TRBD2. V lost 1 base to trimming and J lost 5 bases; unmatched junction nucleotides: 12. CDR1 SGHRS and CDR2 YFSETQ come from the germline V gene. The CDR3 length is 17 residues. CDR3 residues: CASSLRAAGGPMNEQYF. CDR3 DNA sequence: TGCGCCAGCAGCTTGAGAGCAGCGGGGGGGCCGATGAACGAGCAGTACTTC.

The rearrangement uses TRBV5-4 and TRBJ1-1, with D maybe TRBD1 (6 bases). The CDR3 extends over 17 amino acids. CDR1 is SGHNT and CDR2 is YYREEE in the germline V gene (reference sequence). The germline V and J ends were trimmed by 2 bases and 1 base, with 18 bases remaining between them. CDR3 nucleotide sequence: TGTGCCAGCAGCTTACGGGGAGGGGGGTCCGAGAACACTGAAGCTTTCTTT. It translates to CASSLRGGGSENTEAFF.

This clone was counted a single time. The rearrangement joins TRBV28 to TRBJ2-3; D possibly corresponds to TRBD2 (7 bases). Germline lookup yields CDR1 MDHEN and CDR2 SYDVKM. This CDR3 region has 13 residues. Trimming took off 7 bases at V and 8 bases at J, with 16 bases between the two ends. This chain's CDR3 is CASTLGEGVTQYF. The CDR3, as DNA: TGTGCCAGCACCCTAGGGGAGGGGGTTACGCAGTATTTT.

The V gene is TRBV5-4, the J gene TRBJ2-2, with 15 positions matching TRBD2. Trimming took 3 bases from V and 7 from J; bases not matched to a gene: 4. CDR3 length: 16 amino acids. Germline loops: CDR1 SGHNT, CDR2 YYREEE (reference sequence). In nucleotides, the CDR3 is TGTGCCAGCAGCTCCGGGACTAGCGGGAGGATCGGGGAGCTGTTTTTT. It translates to CASSSGTSGRIGELFF.

J is TRBJ1-2 and V is TRBV7-9; no definite D call. Germline CDR1 is SEHNR and CDR2 is FQNEAQ (reference sequence). CDR3 length equals 13 residues. The V and J ends lost 6 bases and 4 bases respectively, with 12 bases between them. The CDR3 sequence is CASSTSATYGYTF. For the CDR3, the DNA is TGTGCCAGCAGTACGAGTGCTACCTATGGCTACACCTTC.

The rearrangement uses TRBV2 and TRBJ2-1; 10 nucleotides agree with TRBD2. The ends lost 0 bases at V and 7 bases at J; junction bases unmatched: 6. The CDR3 extends over 16 amino acids. Germline V gene lookup returns CDR1 SNHLY and CDR2 FYNNEI. In DNA form, the CDR3 reads TGTGCCAGCAGTGAAGCGCGGGAAGCGGGGGGGAATGAGCAGTTCTTC. Amino acids: CASSEAREAGGNEQFF.

The V call is TRBV6-1, the J call TRBJ1-3; tentative D call: TRBD1 (5 bases). The CDR3 has 14 amino acids. V gave up 8 bases and J gave up 7 bases, with 18 bases separating them. Germline CDR1 and CDR2: MNHNS and SASEGT. The CDR3 region has the DNA TGTGCCAGCCTTCCTGGGCAGGGCCGCAACACCATATATTTT. It encodes CASLPGQGRNTIYF.

This clone was detected only once. The chain recombines TRBV9 with TRBJ2-2; a possible D gene is TRBD1 (5 bases). The CDR3 covers 15 residues. V dropped 7 bases and J dropped 7 bases, with 20 bases sitting between them. CDR1 is SGDLS, CDR2 YYNGEE, per germline. The CDR3 DNA is TGTGCCAGCCAGGGCCCCTCAGCTGATGTCGGGGAGCTGTTTTTT. Amino acids: CASQGPSADVGELFF.

This chain joins TRBV27 and TRBJ2-1; possibly TRBD2 for D (6 bases). The germline V gene has CDR1 MNHEY and CDR2 SMNVEV (reference sequence). The CDR3 contains 14 residues. Trimming cost V 6 bases and J 9 bases, with 18 bases left between them. The CDR3 coding sequence is TGTGCCAGCAGCGGGAGACCAACCCGTGGTGAGCAGTTCTTC. It yields the protein CASSGRPTRGEQFF.

V and J are TRBV7-2 and TRBJ2-5; TRBD1 might be the D (7 bases). Trimming stripped 5 bases from V and 7 bases from J, with 17 bases between. CDR3 length equals 14 residues. Germline V gene sequence: CDR1 SGHTA, CDR2 FQGNSA. CDR3 in amino acids: CASSVDQGGMTQYF. As DNA, the CDR3 is TGTGCCAGCAGCGTGGACCAGGGGGGTATGACCCAGTACTTC.

This chain connects TRBV2 to TRBJ1-4, with D unclear. This CDR3 is built from 14 residues. Germline values: CDR1 SNHLY, CDR2 FYNNEI. Trimming removed 5 bases from V and 7 bases from J, with 14 bases in between. CDR3 bases: TGTGCCAGCAGTCGCGGGCCCGGTCCTGAAAAACTGTTTTTT. Translating it yields CASSRGPGPEKLFF.

V gene TRBV25-1 combines with J gene TRBJ1-2, with D maybe TRBD1 (6 bases). The CDR3 sequence is 15 residues long. Germline CDR1 MGHDK, CDR2 SYGVNS. V was trimmed by 5 bases and J by 5 bases, leaving 18 bases between them. CDR3 nucleotide sequence: TGTGCCAGCAGTCCGATGACAGGCTCGAGGTATGGCTACACCTTC. Encoded protein: CASSPMTGSRYGYTF.

This clone was counted between two and nine times. The rearrangement uses TRBV4-1 and TRBJ2-7; the D is unclear. Germline CDR1 and CDR2: MGHRA and YSYEKL. There are 14 residues in the CDR3. With 1 base removed from V and 2 bases from J, the gap between germline ends came to 9 bases. In nucleotides, the CDR3 is TGCGCCAGCAGCCAAGGAGACAATACCTACGAGCAGTACTTC. This encodes CASSQGDNTYEQYF.

This clone appeared a few times. This rearrangement joins TRBV25-1 to TRBJ2-1, with a tentative D call TRBD2 (5 bases). This CDR3 region has 14 residues. The ends were cut back, 2 bases at V and 5 bases at J, with 10 bases in the middle. The germline CDR1 and CDR2 sequences are MGHDK and SYGVNS. The CDR3 nucleotides read TGTGCCAGCAGTGAACCTGGACTTCACAATGAGCAGTTCTTC. This gives the protein CASSEPGLHNEQFF.

This chain links TRBV28 with TRBJ1-4; 8 bases map to TRBD1. The CDR3 totals 17 residues. The V segment lost 5 bases and the J segment 6 bases; nucleotides outside the gene matches: 14. The germline CDR1 and CDR2 sequences are MDHEN and SYDVKM. CDR3 amino acids: CASSLNLRTGTDEKLFF. CDR3 DNA sequence: TGTGCCAGCAGTCTAAATTTACGGACAGGGACAGATGAAAAACTGTTTTTT.